What follows is one TCR beta chain and its context. No antigen is known for it. The data belong to a study of type 1 regulatory T cells. Study-wide context: T-allo10 is an in vitro-generated, Tr1-enriched CD4 T cell product specific for alloantigen.

The graft donor-derived T-allo10 cells reportedly recognize host alloantigens, are anergic, and suppress alloantigen-specifically. Germline V CDR1 and CDR2: SGHDT, YYEEEE. Losses at the gene ends were 2 bases for V and 6 bases for J; bases not matched to a gene: 2. CDR3 length equals 13 residues. From the reads, TCRdb called clonotypes with MiXCR, one entry per CDR3 protein. Among 60,000 to 80,000 distinct CDR3 sequences, about 60% were seen once, and the ten largest hold about 8%. The sequence derives from a human donor in good health. The sequencing input was cultured T cells, either the whole culture or a sorted T cell fraction (not recorded which). Subset: Tr1-enriched cell product generated in vitro against host alloantigens. The gene calls are TRBV5-6 and TRBJ1-2, with 9 bases lining up with TRBD1. This chain's CDR3 is CASSLQGADGYTF. CDR3 coding DNA: TGTGCCAGCAGCTTACAGGGGGCCGATGGCTACACCTTC.